Included here is one T cell receptor (beta chain) sequence, with context. Its antigen is not identified. This entry is derived from a study of cytomegalovirus exposure and HLA in healthy donors. Study-level information: Among a few hundred genotyped donors, around 82% fell in the Caucasian-associated ancestry cluster. Study conclusions and caveats: Cytomegalovirus association was assigned to about 150 TCR beta chains. Specificity for CMV antigens was confirmed in vitro for a few of the CMV-associated chains.

V gave up 5 bases and J gave up 7 bases; unmatched junction bases: 7. This CDR3 region has 14 residues. Per the germline V gene, CDR1 is SEHNR and CDR2 is FQNEAQ (reference sequence). It was healthy bone marrow donors who served as donors. Vbeta (60) and Jbeta (13) primers were used in the PCR. TCRdb keeps only in-frame clones here, not all; method: immunoSEQ multiplex PCR. The sample consists of roughly 140,000 clones, roughly 75% of them appearing once. The chain is built from TRBV7-9 and TRBJ1-2; the match to TRBD1 covers 10 bases. The sample was PBMCs. The sequence derives from a man aged 25 to 40 in good health and CMV-seronegative. CDR3 sequence (DNA): TGTGCCAGCAGCCCAGACAGGGGGCTAGGTGGCTACACCTTC. Translating gives CASSPDRGLGGYTF.